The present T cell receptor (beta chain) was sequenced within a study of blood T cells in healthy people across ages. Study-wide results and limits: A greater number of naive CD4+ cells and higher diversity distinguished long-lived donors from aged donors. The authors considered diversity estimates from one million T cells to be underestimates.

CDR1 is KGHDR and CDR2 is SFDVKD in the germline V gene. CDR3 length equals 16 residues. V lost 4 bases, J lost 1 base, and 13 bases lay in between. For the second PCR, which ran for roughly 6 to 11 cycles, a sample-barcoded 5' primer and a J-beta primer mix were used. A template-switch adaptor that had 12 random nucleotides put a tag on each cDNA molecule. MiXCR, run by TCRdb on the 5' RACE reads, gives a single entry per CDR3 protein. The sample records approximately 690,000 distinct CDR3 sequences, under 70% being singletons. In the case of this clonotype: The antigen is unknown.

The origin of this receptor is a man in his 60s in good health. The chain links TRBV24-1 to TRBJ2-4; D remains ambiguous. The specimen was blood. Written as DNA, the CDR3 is TGTGCCACCAGTGACTCGGGCCAGGAGGCCAAAAACATTCAGTACTTC. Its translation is CATSDSGQEAKNIQYF.